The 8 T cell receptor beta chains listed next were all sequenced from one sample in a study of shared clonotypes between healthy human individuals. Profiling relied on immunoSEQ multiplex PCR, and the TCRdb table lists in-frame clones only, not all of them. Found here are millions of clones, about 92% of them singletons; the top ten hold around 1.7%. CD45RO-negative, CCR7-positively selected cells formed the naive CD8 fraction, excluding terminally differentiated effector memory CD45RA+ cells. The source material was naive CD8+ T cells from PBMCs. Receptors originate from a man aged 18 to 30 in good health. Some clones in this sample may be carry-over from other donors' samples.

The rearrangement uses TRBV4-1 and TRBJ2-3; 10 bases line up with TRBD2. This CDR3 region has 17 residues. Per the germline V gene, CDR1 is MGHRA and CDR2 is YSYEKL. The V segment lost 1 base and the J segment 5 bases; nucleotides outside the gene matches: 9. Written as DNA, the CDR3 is TGCGCCAGCAGCCAAGTAAAGCGGGAGGGCCCGGAAGATACGCAGTATTTT. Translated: CASSQVKREGPEDTQYF.

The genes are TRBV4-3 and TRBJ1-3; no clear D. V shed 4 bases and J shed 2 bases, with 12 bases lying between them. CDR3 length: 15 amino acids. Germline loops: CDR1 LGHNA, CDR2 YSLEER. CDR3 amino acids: CASSPGEGTGNTIYF. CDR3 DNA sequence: TGCGCCAGCAGCCCCGGTGAGGGTACTGGAAACACCATATATTTT.

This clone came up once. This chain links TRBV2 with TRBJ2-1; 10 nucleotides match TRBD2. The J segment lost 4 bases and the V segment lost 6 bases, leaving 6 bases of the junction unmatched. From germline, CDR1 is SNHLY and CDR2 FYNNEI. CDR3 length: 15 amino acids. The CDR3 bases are TGTGCCAGCAGGATCCTAGCGGGAGAGTACAATGAGCAGTTCTTC. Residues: CASRILAGEYNEQFF.

The CDR3 region is CASSLGPANYEQYF. The CDR3 nucleotides are TGTGCCAGCAGCTTAGGACCGGCCAACTACGAGCAGTACTTC. The chain has TRBV11-2 and TRBJ2-7; the D is unclear. Trimming cost V 1 base and J 3 bases, with 10 bases left between them. CDR1 is SGHAT and CDR2 is FQNNGV in the germline V gene. This CDR3 region has 14 residues.

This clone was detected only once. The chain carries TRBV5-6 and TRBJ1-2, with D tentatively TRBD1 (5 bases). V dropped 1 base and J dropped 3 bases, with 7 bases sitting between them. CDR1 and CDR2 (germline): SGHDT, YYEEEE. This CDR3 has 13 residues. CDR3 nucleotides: TGTGCCAGCAGCTTGTCGGGGCACTATGGCTACACCTTC. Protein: CASSLSGHYGYTF. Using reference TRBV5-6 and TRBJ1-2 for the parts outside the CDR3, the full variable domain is DAGVTQSPTHLIKTRGQQVTLRCSPKSGHDTVSWYQQALGQGPQFIFQYYEEEERQRGNFPDRFSGHQFPNYSSELNVNALLLGDSALYLCASSLSGHYGYTFGSGTRLTVV.

CDR3 region: CATSSDRAAARPQHF. In DNA, the CDR3 is TGTGCCACCAGCAGTGACAGGGCGGCGGCTCGGCCCCAGCATTTT. The chain has TRBV15 and TRBJ1-5; 7 bases fit TRBD1. Germline-derived CDR1 and CDR2 are LNHNV and YYDKDF (reference sequence). With 3 bases clipped from V and 9 bases from J, the junction kept 11 bases outside the gene matches. CDR3 size: 15 residues.

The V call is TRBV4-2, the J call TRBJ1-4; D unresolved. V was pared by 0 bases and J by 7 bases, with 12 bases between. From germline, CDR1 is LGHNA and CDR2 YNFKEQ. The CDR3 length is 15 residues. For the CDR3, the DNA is TGTGCCAGCAGCCAAGATGCCGGCTTAGGTGAAAAACTGTTTTTT. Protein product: CASSQDAGLGEKLFF.

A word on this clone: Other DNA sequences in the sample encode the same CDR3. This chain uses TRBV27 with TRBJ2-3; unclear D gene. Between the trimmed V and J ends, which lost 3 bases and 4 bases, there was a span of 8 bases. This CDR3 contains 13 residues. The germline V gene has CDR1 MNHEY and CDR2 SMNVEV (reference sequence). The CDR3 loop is CASSLNRADTQYF. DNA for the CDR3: TGTGCCAGCAGTTTGAATCGGGCAGATACGCAGTATTTT.